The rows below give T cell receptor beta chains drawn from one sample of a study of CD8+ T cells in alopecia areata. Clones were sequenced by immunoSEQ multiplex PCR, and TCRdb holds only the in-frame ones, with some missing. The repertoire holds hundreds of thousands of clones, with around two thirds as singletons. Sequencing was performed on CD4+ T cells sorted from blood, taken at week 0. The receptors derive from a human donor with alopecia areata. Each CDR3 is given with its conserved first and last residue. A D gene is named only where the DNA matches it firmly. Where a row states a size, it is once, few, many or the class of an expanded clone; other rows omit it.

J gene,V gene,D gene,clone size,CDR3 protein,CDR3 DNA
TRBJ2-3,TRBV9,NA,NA,CASSILGGTSTDTQYF,TGTGCCAGCAGCATCCTGGGTGGGACCAGCACAGATACGCAGTATTTT
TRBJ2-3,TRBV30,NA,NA,CAWSFGMDTQYF,TGTGCCTGGAGCTTCGGAATGGATACGCAGTATTTT
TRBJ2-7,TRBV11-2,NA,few,CASSEAQGSLYEQYF,TGTGCCAGCAGCGAAGCCCAGGGTTCCTTGTACGAGCAGTACTTC
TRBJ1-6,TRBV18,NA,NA,CASSLGRDSPLHF,TGTGCCAGCTCACTCGGACGGGATTCACCCCTCCACTTT
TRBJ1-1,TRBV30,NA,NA,CAWRTRAETEAFF,TGTGCCTGGCGAACCCGGGCGGAAACTGAAGCTTTCTTT
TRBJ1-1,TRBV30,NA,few,CAGSPVVLTEAFF,TGTGCTGGATCCCCTGTGGTATTGACTGAAGCTTTCTTT
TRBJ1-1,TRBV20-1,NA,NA,CSARVLQEAFF,TGCAGTGCTAGAGTATTGCAGGAAGCTTTCTTT
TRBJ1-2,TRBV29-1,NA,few,CSVEGGGYGYTF,TGCAGCGTTGAAGGAGGAGGCTATGGCTACACCTTC
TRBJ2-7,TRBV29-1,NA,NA,CSAWGRAMNEQYF,TGCAGCGCATGGGGCAGGGCCATGAACGAGCAGTACTTC
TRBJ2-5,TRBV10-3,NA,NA,CAISVTDQQETQYF,TGTGCCATCAGTGTAACGGACCAGCAAGAGACCCAGTACTTC
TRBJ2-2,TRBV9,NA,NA,CASGKGPTGELFF,TGTGCCAGTGGAAAGGGGCCCACCGGGGAGCTGTTTTTT
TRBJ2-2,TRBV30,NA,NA,CAGTRGGELFF,TGTGCCGGAACCCGCGGCGGGGAGCTGTTTTTT
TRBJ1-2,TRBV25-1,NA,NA,CASRDNYGYTF,TGTGCCAGCAGAGATAACTATGGCTACACCTTC
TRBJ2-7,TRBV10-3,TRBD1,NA,CAIRGTETYEQYF,TGTGCCATCAGGGGGACAGAGACCTACGAGCAGTACTTC
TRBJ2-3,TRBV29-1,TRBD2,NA,CSLRLAPSTDTQYF,TGCAGCTTGAGACTAGCTCCTAGCACAGATACGCAGTATTTT
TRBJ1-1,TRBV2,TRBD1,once,CASSEARQGHTEAFF,TGTGCCAGCAGTGAAGCCAGACAGGGACACACTGAAGCTTTCTTT
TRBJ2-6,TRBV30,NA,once,CAWSAVSGANVLTF,TGTGCCTGGAGTGCAGTCTCTGGGGCCAACGTCCTGACTTTC
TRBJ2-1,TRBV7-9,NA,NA,CASSLVSGAEQFF,TGTGCCAGCAGCTTAGTGTCGGGGGCCGAGCAGTTCTTC
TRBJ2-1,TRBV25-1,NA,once,CASSGIGGQNEQFF,TGTGCCAGCAGTGGAATAGGAGGCCAAAATGAGCAGTTCTTC
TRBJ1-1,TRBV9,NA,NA,CASSVVAGTEAFF,TGTGCCAGCAGCGTAGTTGCCGGCACTGAAGCTTTCTTT
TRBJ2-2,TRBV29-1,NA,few,CSVTANTGELFF,TGCAGTGTTACTGCGAACACCGGGGAGCTGTTTTTT
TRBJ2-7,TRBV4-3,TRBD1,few,CASSQAGQGSLEQYF,TGCGCCAGCAGCCAAGCCGGACAGGGATCCTTGGAGCAGTACTTC
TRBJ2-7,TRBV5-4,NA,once,CASSSPGRSSYEQYF,TGTGCCAGCAGCTCTCCGGGAAGGAGCTCCTACGAGCAGTACTTC
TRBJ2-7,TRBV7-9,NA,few,CASSPGERSYEQYF,TGTGCCAGCAGCCCCGGTGAGCGGTCCTACGAGCAGTACTTC
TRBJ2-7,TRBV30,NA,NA,CAWRVTATYEQYF,TGTGCCTGGAGGGTGACAGCGACCTACGAGCAGTACTTC
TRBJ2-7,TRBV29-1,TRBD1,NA,CSAGTGAYEQYF,TGCAGCGCCGGGACAGGTGCCTACGAGCAGTACTTC
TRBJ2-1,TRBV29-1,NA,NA,CSGGPTAGGNEQFF,TGCAGCGGAGGCCCCACGGCAGGCGGCAATGAGCAGTTCTTC
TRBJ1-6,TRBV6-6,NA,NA,CASSERGSSYNSPLHF,TGTGCCAGCAGCGAACGGGGGAGCTCCTATAATTCACCCCTCCACTTT
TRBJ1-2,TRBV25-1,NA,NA,CASSEYKGLGYTF,TGTGCCAGCAGTGAATATAAGGGTCTTGGCTACACCTTC
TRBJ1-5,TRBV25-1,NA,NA,CASSDLSGNQPQHF,TGTGCCAGCAGTGACCTATCGGGCAATCAGCCCCAGCATTTT
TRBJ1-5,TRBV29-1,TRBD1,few,CSARTGANQPQHF,TGCAGCGCCCGGACAGGGGCAAATCAGCCCCAGCATTTT
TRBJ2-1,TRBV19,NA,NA,CASTDSTSYNEQFF,TGTGCCAGTACGGACAGTACCTCCTACAATGAGCAGTTCTTC
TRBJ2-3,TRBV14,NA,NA,CASSQLSTDTQYF,TGTGCCAGCAGCCAGTTGAGCACAGATACGCAGTATTTT
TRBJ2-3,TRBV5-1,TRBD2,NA,CASSLGLADADTQYF,TGCGCCAGCAGCTTGGGACTAGCTGATGCAGATACGCAGTATTTT
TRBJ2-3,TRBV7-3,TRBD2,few,CASSFGGGKGDTQYF,TGTGCCAGCAGCTTCGGGGGAGGGAAAGGAGATACGCAGTATTTT
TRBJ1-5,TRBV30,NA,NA,CAWSVGQTQQPQHF,TGTGCCTGGAGTGTGGGACAAACACAACAGCCCCAGCATTTT
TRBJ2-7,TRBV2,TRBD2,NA,CAICLAGGKEQYF,TGTGCCATCTGCCTAGCGGGGGGAAAAGAGCAGTACTTC
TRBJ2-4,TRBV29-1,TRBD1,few,CSVGDRGGKNIQYF,TGCAGCGTTGGGGACAGGGGAGGCAAAAACATTCAGTACTTC
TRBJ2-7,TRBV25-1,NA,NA,CASSDVGEQYF,TGTGCCAGCAGTGACGTAGGGGAGCAGTACTTC
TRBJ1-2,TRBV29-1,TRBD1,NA,CSGTTGTYGYTF,TGCAGCGGTACGACAGGGACCTATGGCTACACCTTC
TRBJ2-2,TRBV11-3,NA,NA,CASSYAGQRNTGELFF,TGTGCCAGCAGTTACGCGGGACAGAGGAACACCGGGGAGCTGTTTTTT
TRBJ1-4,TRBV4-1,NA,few,CASSQDPTDRYISNEKLFF,TGCGCCAGCAGCCAAGATCCGACGGACCGATACATCTCTAATGAAAAACTGTTTTTT
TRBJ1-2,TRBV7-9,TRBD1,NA,CASRKLRGKENYGYTF,TGTGCCAGCAGAAAACTCAGGGGGAAGGAAAACTATGGCTACACCTTC
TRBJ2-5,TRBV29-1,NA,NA,CSAGIHGRPGETQYF,TGCAGCGCCGGAATCCACGGACGGCCCGGTGAGACCCAGTACTTC
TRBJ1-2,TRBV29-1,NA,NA,CSFISGGRGYTF,TGCAGCTTCATTAGTGGGGGGCGAGGCTACACCTTC
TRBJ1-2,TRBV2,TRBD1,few,CASSEGQDYGYTF,TGTGCCAGCAGTGAGGGACAGGACTATGGCTACACCTTC
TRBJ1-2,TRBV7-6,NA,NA,CASSPLRQLEDEDNYGYTF,TGTGCCAGCAGCCCCCTTCGCCAACTGGAGGACGAGGATAACTATGGCTACACCTTC
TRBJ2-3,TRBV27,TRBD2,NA,CASSGVRGGGDTQYF,TGTGCCAGCAGCGGTGTGCGGGGGGGAGGAGATACGCAGTATTTT
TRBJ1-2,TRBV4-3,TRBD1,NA,CASSQDLGQGLGYTF,TGCGCCAGCAGCCAAGACTTGGGACAGGGACTTGGCTACACCTTC
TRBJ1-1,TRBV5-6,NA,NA,CASSQGENTEAFF,TGTGCCAGCAGCCAAGGAGAGAACACTGAAGCTTTCTTT
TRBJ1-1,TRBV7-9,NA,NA,CASNPRGENTEAFF,TGTGCCAGCAATCCTCGGGGAGAGAACACTGAAGCTTTCTTT
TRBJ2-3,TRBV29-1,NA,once,CSVEGRVTDTQYF,TGCAGCGTTGAAGGCAGGGTGACAGATACGCAGTATTTT
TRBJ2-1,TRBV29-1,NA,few,CSGRDNEQFF,TGCAGCGGGAGGGACAATGAGCAGTTCTTC
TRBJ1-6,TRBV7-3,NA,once,CASSWASNSPLHF,TGTGCCAGCAGCTGGGCCTCAAATTCACCCCTCCACTTT
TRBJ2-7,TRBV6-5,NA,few,CASTSLEQYF,TGTGCCAGCACTTCTCTGGAGCAGTACTTC